The clone carrying this T cell receptor (beta chain) was detected many times. These data originate in a study of metastatic and nonmetastatic thyroid tumors. Thyroid surgery had not been preceded by any treatment in any patient. Germline-derived CDR1 and CDR2 are KGHSH and LQKENI. CDR3 length: 14 amino acids. Between the trimmed V and J ends, which lost 2 bases and 4 bases, there was a span of 12 bases. Per the original methods: Between-group CDR3 differences, defined by clinicopathological status, yielded a distant-metastasis classifier for papillary thyroid cancer. Using MiXCR, TCRdb reanalyzed the PCR reads. These V and J calls originate from TCRdb's pipeline instead of the authors' own analysis. Seen here are around 15,000 clones, about 21% observed once, and the top ten hold 13%.

The chain uses TRBV18 and TRBJ2-7; tentatively, D is TRBD1 (5 bases). Material for sequencing was blood. The TCR comes from a female donor with papillary thyroid cancer or a benign thyroid nodule (not recorded which). Some clones in this sample may be carry-over from other donors' samples. CDR3 DNA: TGTGCCAGCTCACCATTGGGGCAAGAATACGAGCAGTACTTC. It yields the protein CASSPLGQEYEQYF. The full variable domain, completed using reference TRBV18 and TRBJ2-7, is NAGVMQNPRHLVRRRGQEARLRCSPMKGHSHVYWYRQLPEEGLKFMVYLQKENIIDESGMPKERFSAEFPKEGPSILRIQQVVRGDSAAYFCASSPLGQEYEQYFGPGTRLTVT.